Listed below are T cell receptor beta chains from one sample, sequenced in a study of human T cells and chemical hapten exposure. MiXCR, run by TCRdb on the RACE reads, gives a single entry per CDR3 protein. The table shows more than 250,000 distinct CDR3 sequences, with 7.5% to 8% occurring only once. The sample consisted of whole blood, taken in connection with sensitization to the hapten diphenylcyclopropenone (DPC). The receptors originated from a man aged 18 to 29 with alopecia areata. Some clones in this sample may be carry-over from other donors' samples. Each CDR3 is given with its conserved first and last residue. The D gene is left open where the match is weak. Expanded clones are given a class, and other clones once, few, many or no size at all.

cdr3_nt cdr3_aa clone_size v_call d_call j_call
TGTGCCAGCAGCGTAGGTGGGCTCAAGAACACTGAAGCTTTCTTT CASSVGGLKNTEAFF - TRBV9 - TRBJ1-1
TGTGCCAGCAGTCGGTTGGTCGGGGTAAGGACAGATACGCAGTATTTT CASSRLVGVRTDTQYF many TRBV28 - TRBJ2-3
TGTGCCAGCAGCCTTCTATATACGCAGTATTTT CASSLLYTQYF - TRBV6-2/TRBV6-3 - TRBJ2-3
TGTGCCAGCAGCCGCCGGGACAGGGATCATTATAATTCACCCCTCCACTTT CASSRRDRDHYNSPLHF - TRBV6-6 TRBD1 TRBJ1-6
TGTGCCAGCAGCCGCGGAAGGCCTAGCACAGATACGCAGTATTTT CASSRGRPSTDTQYF few TRBV6-5 - TRBJ2-3
TGTGCCAGCAGTTTTGGGGGGCTCGGCTATGGCTACACCTTC CASSFGGLGYGYTF few TRBV6-6 - TRBJ1-2
TGTGCCAGCTCGGACCGACAGGGGCGGGTTTACGAGCAGTACTTC CASSDRQGRVYEQYF few TRBV6-2/TRBV6-3 TRBD1 TRBJ2-7
TGTGCCAGCAGCGCCGAATACCAAGAGACCCAGTACTTC CASSAEYQETQYF - TRBV9 - TRBJ2-5
TGCGCCAGCAGCTTGGCCTTCGACTCCTACGAGCAGTACTTC CASSLAFDSYEQYF few TRBV5-1 - TRBJ2-7
TGTGCCAGCAGCCAGACGTGGACACCAGAAAAACTGTTTTTT CASSQTWTPEKLFF few TRBV7-9 - TRBJ1-4
TGTGCCAGCAGCTTAGCTGGTGGGACAGGGATCCACGAGCAGTACTTC CASSLAGGTGIHEQYF - TRBV7-2 TRBD1 TRBJ2-7
TGTGCCAGCGGTAGGCGGGAGACCCAGTACTTC CASGRRETQYF - TRBV9 - TRBJ2-5
TGTGCCAGCAGTTCGCGGGGGGAGTCCTACGAGCAGTACTTC CASSSRGESYEQYF many TRBV28 TRBD2 TRBJ2-7
TGCAGCGTTGAGGGGGAGATGGCGCCAGAGACCCAGTACTTC CSVEGEMAPETQYF few TRBV29-1 - TRBJ2-5
TGTGCCAGCAGCTCTTACAGCTACGAGCAGTACTTC CASSSYSYEQYF - TRBV7-9 - TRBJ2-7
TGTGCCAGCAGTTCCCGCCCGAACACCGGGGAGCTGTTTTTT CASSSRPNTGELFF few TRBV28 - TRBJ2-2
TGTGCCAGCAGATACCCAGGGGGAACCAACTATGGCTACACCTTC CASRYPGGTNYGYTF many TRBV6-2/TRBV6-3 TRBD1 TRBJ1-2
TGTGCCAGCAGTGAATCGAGGACAACCAATGAGCAGTTCTTC CASSESRTTNEQFF - TRBV2 - TRBJ2-1
TGTGCCAGCAGCCATCTAAGGGCGTTTCAAGAGACCCAGTACTTC CASSHLRAFQETQYF many TRBV14 - TRBJ2-5
TGCGCCAGCAGCCCCCCCGCTACGACTAGCACGGATACGCAGTATTTT CASSPPATTSTDTQYF few TRBV5-1 TRBD2 TRBJ2-3
TGCGCCAGCAGCCTCCCCATTAGGACCCCCGACGGCTATGGCTACACCTTC CASSLPIRTPDGYGYTF - TRBV4-1 - TRBJ1-2
TGCGCCAGCAGCCAAGGGAAGGGACAGGGCTCCTACGAGCAGTACTTC CASSQGKGQGSYEQYF few TRBV4-1 TRBD1 TRBJ2-7
TGCGCCAGCAGCCAAGATCTTGAGTCACCCCTCCACTTT CASSQDLESPLHF many TRBV4-3 - TRBJ1-6
TGCGCCAGCAGCCGGGGACAGGGCGGCAGGGATGCGAATACGCAGTATTTT CASSRGQGGRDANTQYF many TRBV4-3 TRBD1 TRBJ2-3
TGTGCCACGGAGATGAACAGCAGCTCTGGAAACACCATATATTTT CATEMNSSSGNTIYF - TRBV24-1 - TRBJ1-3
TGTGCCAGCAGCTACCGGGAGAACTATGGCTACACCTTC CASSYRENYGYTF many TRBV5-5 - TRBJ1-2
TGTGCCAGCAGTTTCGGGCAGACTTCCTACAATGAGCAGTTCTTC CASSFGQTSYNEQFF many TRBV27 - TRBJ2-1
TGTGCCAGCAGGAAGGGCAGATACACTGAAGCTTTCTTT CASRKGRYTEAFF few TRBV7-6 - TRBJ1-1
TGCGCCAGCAGCCAAGATGCGGCAGGGCGCACCGGGGAGCTGTTTTTT CASSQDAAGRTGELFF - TRBV4-3 - TRBJ2-2
TGCAGCGTTGTGGGGCTCGCCGATGAAAAACTGTTTTTT CSVVGLADEKLFF few TRBV29-1 - TRBJ1-4
TGTGCCAGCAGCTTGGGACACCAAGAGACCCAGTACTTC CASSLGHQETQYF - TRBV11-2 - TRBJ2-5
TGTGCCAGCAGCTTACTACGGGGTACTGAAGCTTTCTTT CASSLLRGTEAFF many TRBV7-3 - TRBJ1-1
TGTGCCACCAGCAGAGCTCCCGGGACAGGAGATACAGATACGCAGTATTTT CATSRAPGTGDTDTQYF many TRBV15 TRBD1 TRBJ2-3
TGCGCCAGCAGCCAGCCTGGGCGGGGGGATGGCTACACCTTC CASSQPGRGDGYTF many TRBV4-1 - TRBJ1-2
TGTGCCAGCAGCTCGTCCGGGGGGCGCATCACCGGGGAGCTGTTTTTT CASSSSGGRITGELFF - TRBV7-9 - TRBJ2-2
TGTGCCAGTAGTATAGAACACGCGGATACGCAGTATTTT CASSIEHADTQYF many TRBV19 - TRBJ2-3
TGTGCCACCAGTGATTTGCCCGGGGGCCTGGACATTCAGTACTTC CATSDLPGGLDIQYF few TRBV24-1 - TRBJ2-4
TGTGCCAGCAGTTACGCGGGGCCGAGAAACACTGAAGCTTTCTTT CASSYAGPRNTEAFF many TRBV6-5 - TRBJ1-1
TGTGCCAGCAGTGCCGGACTAGCGATCAGCTCCTACGAGCAGTACTTC CASSAGLAISSYEQYF few TRBV28 TRBD2 TRBJ2-7
TGCAGCGTCGCACCTAAGAACACCGGGGAGCTGTTTTTT CSVAPKNTGELFF - TRBV29-1 - TRBJ2-2
TGCGCCAGCAGCCACCAGACAGATATGAACACTGAAGCTTTCTTT CASSHQTDMNTEAFF many TRBV4-3 - TRBJ1-1
TGCGCCAGCAGCTTGGGGACAGGGTTATATCAGCCCCAGCATTTT CASSLGTGLYQPQHF few TRBV5-1 TRBD1 TRBJ1-5
TGTGCCAGCAGCCAAGAACCAGCGGGGGGCTACACAGATACGCAGTATTTT CASSQEPAGGYTDTQYF many TRBV4-2 TRBD2 TRBJ2-3
TGTGCCAGCACAGAGTCGGGGACCAATCAGCCCCAGCATTTT CASTESGTNQPQHF - TRBV6-2/TRBV6-3 - TRBJ1-5
TGTGCCAGCAGTGAACTCAGCGGGCACCAAGAGACCCAGTACTTC CASSELSGHQETQYF many TRBV6-1 - TRBJ2-5
TGTGCCAGCAGCCTTGTTCAGGGTAGGGTAGAAGGCTACACCTTC CASSLVQGRVEGYTF - TRBV28 - TRBJ1-2
TGTGCCAGCAGCTCGCGGCAGACTAGCGGGGGACCGAACACCGGGGAGCTGTTTTTT CASSSRQTSGGPNTGELFF - TRBV4-2 TRBD2 TRBJ2-2
TGTGCCAGCAGCAGGGGCGAGACAGCCTACGAGCAGTACTTC CASSRGETAYEQYF many TRBV12-3/TRBV12-4 - TRBJ2-7
TGCAGCGTTGCCCCTCGTCTCAGAAACACTGAAGCTTTCTTT CSVAPRLRNTEAFF few TRBV29-1 - TRBJ1-1
TGTGCCAGCTGGAGCTTTGGGCAGCCCCAGCATTTT CASWSFGQPQHF - TRBV12-3/TRBV12-4 - TRBJ1-5
TGTGCCAGCAGCACGATGCGACAGTTTAGCAATCAGCCCCAGCATTTT CASSTMRQFSNQPQHF - TRBV5-6 - TRBJ1-5
TGTGCCAGTAGTATCCGAAGCTCTAGGGCCAACGTCCTGACTTTC CASSIRSSRANVLTF - TRBV19 - TRBJ2-6
TGCAGCGAGATGACAGTTAACTATGGCTACACCTTC CSEMTVNYGYTF - TRBV29-1 - TRBJ1-2
TGTGCCAGCAGCTTAGAGGGGGGACATTCACCCCTCCACTTT CASSLEGGHSPLHF many TRBV11-2 - TRBJ1-6
TGTGCCAGCAGCCAACCTCCCGGACAGGGCCACACTGAAGCTTTCTTT CASSQPPGQGHTEAFF - TRBV7-9 TRBD1 TRBJ1-1
TGTGCCAGCTCATGGGTCCCCGAGGACGGGGAGCTGTTTTTT CASSWVPEDGELFF - TRBV18 - TRBJ2-2
TGTGCCAGCAGCTTAGTCGCGGGGACGGGAAACTATGGCTACACCTTC CASSLVAGTGNYGYTF - TRBV7-9 - TRBJ1-2
TGTGCCAGCAGTGAAGGGGGGTATGAAAAACTGTTTTTT CASSEGGYEKLFF - TRBV25-1 - TRBJ1-4
TGTGCCAGCAGCCTCTTCCGGACAGGGGGGGATTCACCCCTCCACTTT CASSLFRTGGDSPLHF many TRBV6-6 TRBD1 TRBJ1-6
TGTGCCAGCAGCCAAGCAACCTCAGGGGGCGCCGGCTACGAGCAGTACTTC CASSQATSGGAGYEQYF - TRBV4-2 TRBD1 TRBJ2-7